Sequencing of this T cell receptor (beta chain) was carried out in a study of shared clonotypes between healthy human individuals (dated by TCRdb to 2020 to 2021). For the wider study: Three men and a couple of women, aged 18 to 49 years, made up the cohort. For each donor, CD4 naive and CD4 memory were each given three plates, CD8 naive was given two plates, and CD8 memory was given one plate. Per donor, leukapheresis produced somewhere between about 0.94 and 10 billion PBMCs. To estimate repertoire size and how much clonotype sharing occurs between individuals, the study deeply sequenced the blood TCR repertoires of about five healthy adults. Different laboratories and diverse techniques were used to prepare libraries and sequence TCR repertoires, to increase sequencing depth and limit assay-specific biases. What the work shows at the level of the full study, not this receptor alone: Across four donors, approximately 5% of naive CD4, roughly 3.5% of naive CD8, 2.3% of memory CD4, and under 0.45% of memory CD8 clonotypes were shared. Compared with non-shared clonotypes, the clonotypes found in all four sorted-subset donors had higher generation probabilities. Naive subsets generally had larger estimated clonotype richness than memory subsets. Pairwise subsampling led to the expectation that sequencing depth would affect the degree of clonotype sharing among donors. Incomplete sequencing was indicated by rarefaction of sorted-subset datasets, despite the large sequencing depth. Only blood was sampled, and tissue TCR repertoires likely differ from those in blood. Because the study included a small number of donors, the genetic and exposure-history diversity represented was limited.

This clone was counted once. What this receptor recognizes is not known. No much larger clone is present one base from it, and per-base qualities are unavailable. Using the deep immunoSEQ assay, TCR CDR3 regions were amplified from genomic DNA by multiplex PCR. Extracted genomic DNA from each cell subset was spread evenly across all wells of several immunoSEQ 96-well plates, with each plate serving as a replicate. For sorted subsets, each replicate PCR was loaded with 200 ng genomic DNA, equivalent to 30,000 to 35,000 T cell genomes. The purified libraries were quantified using a Qubit 3.0 fluorometer, sized with a Bioanalyzer 2100, and then quantified again using the KAPA Library Quantification kit. Every immunoSEQ 96-well plate was sequenced on a dedicated single-read 150-cycle Illumina NextSeq 550 flow cell. The original methods were these. Because the immunoSEQ output held only junctional sequences and lacked quality scores, the filtering could not match the filtering applied to full-length reads. To assign V/J genes and CDR3, sequences were annotated against IMGT germline references using PyIR, a Python wrapper for IgBLAST v1.9. Reads were removed for weak V/J assignments (E-value above 1e-6), missing CDR3, stop codons, out-of-frame junctions, or ambiguous translated residues. V3J clonotypes were defined as sequences sharing an identical inferred V gene, J gene, and CDR3 amino acid sequence. The percentage overlap between two repertoires was calculated by dividing the number of shared unique clonotypes by the size of the smaller repertoire. RTK rarefaction, the Chao1 estimator, and Recon v2.1 estimates of unobserved clonotypes were used to assess repertoire richness. Generation probabilities were computed with OLGA for all TCRbeta clonotypes obtained by the gDNA method from a few donors. The source is immuneACCESS, and TCRdb retained only in-frame sequences with V and J called. Part of the clones is not carried over; for the studies checked, unresolved V genes explain less than half of this, and the remainder is unexplained. Clone size and V and J calls were adopted from that table, with D and trimming inferred from the DNA. In all, the sample holds around 2.1 million clones, and 90% to 97% of those were seen once. Approximately 0.13% of the sample lies in the top ten.

Here V drops 1 base and J drops 6 bases, and the junction holds 7 bases not matched to any gene. The CDR3 measures 16 amino acids from cysteine to phenylalanine. The retained sequence is limited to the CDR3, 48 bases, with the frame set at the first base. The germline V gene (reference sequence) gives CDR1 as SEHNR and CDR2 as FQNEAQ. The donors were healthy, HIV-negative adults who had no recently reported acute infections or vaccinations. Only Caucasian adults living in Nashville, Tennessee, USA were represented among the donors. CD4+ T cells were enriched by magnetic negative selection; naive cells were then positively selected on CD45RA, and the negative fraction formed the memory subset. Blood was obtained by leukapheresis, after which PBMCs were separated by Ficoll-Histopaque density gradient centrifugation and cryopreserved in liquid nitrogen vapor phase. Analytical flow cytometry was used to check the purity and quantity of every magnetically sorted T cell population. From each sorted fraction, genomic DNA was isolated and quantified by UV absorbance on a Nanodrop 2000c.

The sequence links TRBV7-9 to TRBJ1-4, and 8 bases in between align with TRBD1. Material: naive CD4+ T cells sorted from blood. This sample's cell subset or site label indicates: CD45RA+ positively selected. This receptor was identified in a man aged 18-30 years in good health. The CDR3 protein: CASSLGLGQEDEKLFF. Read as DNA, the sequence is TGTGCCAGCAGCTTAGGGTTGGGACAGGAGGATGAAAAACTGTTTTTT.